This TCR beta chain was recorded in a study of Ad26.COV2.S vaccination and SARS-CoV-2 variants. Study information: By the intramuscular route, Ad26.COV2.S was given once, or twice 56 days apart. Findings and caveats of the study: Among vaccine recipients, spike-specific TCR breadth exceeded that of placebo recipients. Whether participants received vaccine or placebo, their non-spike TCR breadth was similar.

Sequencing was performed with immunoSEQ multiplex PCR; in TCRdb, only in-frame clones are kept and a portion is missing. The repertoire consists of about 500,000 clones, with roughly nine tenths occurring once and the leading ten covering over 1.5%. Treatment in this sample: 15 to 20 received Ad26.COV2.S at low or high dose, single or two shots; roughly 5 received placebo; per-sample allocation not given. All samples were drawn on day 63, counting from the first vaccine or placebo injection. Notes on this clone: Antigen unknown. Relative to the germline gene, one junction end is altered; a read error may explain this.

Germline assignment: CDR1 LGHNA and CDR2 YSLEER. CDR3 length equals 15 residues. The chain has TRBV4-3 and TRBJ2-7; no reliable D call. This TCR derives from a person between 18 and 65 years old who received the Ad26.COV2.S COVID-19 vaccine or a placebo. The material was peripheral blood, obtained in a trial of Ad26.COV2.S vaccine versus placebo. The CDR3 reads CASSQDELISNEQYF. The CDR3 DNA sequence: TGCGCCAGCAGCCAAGACGAACTGATCTCCAACGAGCAGTACTTC.